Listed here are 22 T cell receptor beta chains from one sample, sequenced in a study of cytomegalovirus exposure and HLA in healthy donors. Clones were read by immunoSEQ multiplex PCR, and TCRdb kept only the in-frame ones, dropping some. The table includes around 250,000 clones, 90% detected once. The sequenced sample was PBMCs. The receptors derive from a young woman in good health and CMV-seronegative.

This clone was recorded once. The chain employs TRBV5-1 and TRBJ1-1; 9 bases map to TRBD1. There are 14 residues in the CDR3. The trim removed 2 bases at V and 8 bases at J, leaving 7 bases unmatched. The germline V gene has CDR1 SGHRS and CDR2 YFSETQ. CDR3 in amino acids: CASSLQGALGEAFF. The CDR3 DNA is TGCGCCAGCAGCTTACAGGGGGCCTTAGGAGAAGCTTTCTTT.

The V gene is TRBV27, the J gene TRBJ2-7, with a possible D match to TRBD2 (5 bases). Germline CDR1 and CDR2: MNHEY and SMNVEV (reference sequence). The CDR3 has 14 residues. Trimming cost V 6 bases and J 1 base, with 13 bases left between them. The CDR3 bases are TGTGCCAGCAGCCCTCTGAGGGCTTCCTACGAGCAGTACTTC. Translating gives CASSPLRASYEQYF.

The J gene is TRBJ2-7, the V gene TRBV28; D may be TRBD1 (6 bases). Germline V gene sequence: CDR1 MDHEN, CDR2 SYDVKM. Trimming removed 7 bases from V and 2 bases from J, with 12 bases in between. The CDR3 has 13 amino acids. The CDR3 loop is CASTRTAPYEQYF. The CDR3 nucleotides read TGTGCCAGCACACGGACAGCCCCCTACGAGCAGTACTTC.

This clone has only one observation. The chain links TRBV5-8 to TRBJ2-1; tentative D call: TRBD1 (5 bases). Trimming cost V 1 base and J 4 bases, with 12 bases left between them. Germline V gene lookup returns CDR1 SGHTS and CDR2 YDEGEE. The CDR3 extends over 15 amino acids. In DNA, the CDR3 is TGTGCCAGCAGCTTGTCGTGGGGCGGATACAATGAGCAGTTCTTC. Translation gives CASSLSWGGYNEQFF. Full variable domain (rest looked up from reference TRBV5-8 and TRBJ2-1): EAGVTQSPTHLIKTRGQQATLRCSPISGHTSVYWYQQALGLGLQFLLWYDEGEERNRGNFPPRFSGRQFPNYSSELNVNALELEDSALYLCASSLSWGGYNEQFFGPGTRLTVL.

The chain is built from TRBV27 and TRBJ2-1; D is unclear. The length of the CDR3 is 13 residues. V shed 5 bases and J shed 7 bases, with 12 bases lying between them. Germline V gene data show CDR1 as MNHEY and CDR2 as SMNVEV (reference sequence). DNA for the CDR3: TGTGCCAGCAGTGATGTCATTGATAATGAGCAGTTCTTC. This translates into CASSDVIDNEQFF.

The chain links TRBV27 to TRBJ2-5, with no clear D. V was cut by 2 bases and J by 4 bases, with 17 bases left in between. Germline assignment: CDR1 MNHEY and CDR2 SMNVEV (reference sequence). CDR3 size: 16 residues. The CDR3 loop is CASSLNVPGTLETQYF. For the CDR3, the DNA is TGTGCCAGCAGTTTAAACGTCCCGGGCACACTAGAGACCCAGTACTTC.

The CDR3 coding sequence is TGTGCCAGCACCGTCCAGGGTACCGGGGAGCTGTTTTTT. Amino acid sequence: CASTVQGTGELFF. The chain has TRBV27 and TRBJ2-2, with D tentatively TRBD1 (5 bases). Germline V gene lookup returns CDR1 MNHEY and CDR2 SMNVEV (reference sequence). Trimming removed 7 bases from V and 5 bases from J, with 11 bases in between. The CDR3 is 13 amino acids.

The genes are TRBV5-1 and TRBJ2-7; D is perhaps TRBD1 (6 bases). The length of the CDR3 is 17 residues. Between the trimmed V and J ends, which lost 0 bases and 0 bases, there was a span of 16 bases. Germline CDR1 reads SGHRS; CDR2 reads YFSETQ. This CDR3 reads CASSLGTVTFSSYEQYF. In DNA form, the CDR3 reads TGCGCCAGCAGCTTGGGGACAGTTACTTTTAGCTCCTACGAGCAGTACTTC.

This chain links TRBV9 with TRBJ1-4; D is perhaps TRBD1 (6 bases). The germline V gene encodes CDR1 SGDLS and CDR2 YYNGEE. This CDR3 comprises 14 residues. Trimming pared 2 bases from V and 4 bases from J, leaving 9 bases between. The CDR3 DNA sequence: TGTGCCAGCAGCGTTACAGGGAGTAATGAAAAACTGTTTTTT. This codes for CASSVTGSNEKLFF.

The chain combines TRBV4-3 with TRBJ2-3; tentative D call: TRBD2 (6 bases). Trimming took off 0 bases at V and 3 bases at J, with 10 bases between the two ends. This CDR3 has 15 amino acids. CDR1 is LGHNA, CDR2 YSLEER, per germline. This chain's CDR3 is CASSQEGLATDTQYF. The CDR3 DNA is TGCGCCAGCAGCCAAGAGGGCCTAGCGACAGATACGCAGTATTTT.

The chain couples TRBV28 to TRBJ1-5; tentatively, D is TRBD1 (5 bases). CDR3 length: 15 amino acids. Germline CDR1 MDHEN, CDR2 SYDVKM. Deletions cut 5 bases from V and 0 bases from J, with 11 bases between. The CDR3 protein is CASSRTGASNQPQHF. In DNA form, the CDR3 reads TGTGCCAGCAGTCGTACAGGAGCTAGCAATCAGCCCCAGCATTTT.

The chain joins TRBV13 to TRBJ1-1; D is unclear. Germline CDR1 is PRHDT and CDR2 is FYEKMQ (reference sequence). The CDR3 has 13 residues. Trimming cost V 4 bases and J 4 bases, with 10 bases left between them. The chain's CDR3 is CASSSGPVTEAFF. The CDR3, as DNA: TGTGCCAGCAGCTCAGGTCCTGTCACTGAAGCTTTCTTT.

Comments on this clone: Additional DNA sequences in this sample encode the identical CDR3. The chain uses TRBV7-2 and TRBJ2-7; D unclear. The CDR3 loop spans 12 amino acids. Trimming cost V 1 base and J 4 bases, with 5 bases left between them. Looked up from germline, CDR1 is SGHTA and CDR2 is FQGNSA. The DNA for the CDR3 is TGTGCCAGCAGCTTAGACCTATACGAGCAGTACTTC. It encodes CASSLDLYEQYF.

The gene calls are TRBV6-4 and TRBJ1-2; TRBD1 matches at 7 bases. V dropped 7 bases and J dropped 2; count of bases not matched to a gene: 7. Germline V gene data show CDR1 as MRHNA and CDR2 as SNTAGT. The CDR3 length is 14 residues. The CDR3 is CASKIETGNYGYTF. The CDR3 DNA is TGTGCCAGCAAAATCGAGACAGGGAACTATGGCTACACCTTC.

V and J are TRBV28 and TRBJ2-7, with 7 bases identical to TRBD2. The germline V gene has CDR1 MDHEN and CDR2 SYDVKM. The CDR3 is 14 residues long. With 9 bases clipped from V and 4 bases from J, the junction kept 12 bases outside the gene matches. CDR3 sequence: CASTSAGLGYEQYF. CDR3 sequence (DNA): TGTGCCAGTACGTCAGCGGGACTGGGGTACGAGCAGTACTTC.

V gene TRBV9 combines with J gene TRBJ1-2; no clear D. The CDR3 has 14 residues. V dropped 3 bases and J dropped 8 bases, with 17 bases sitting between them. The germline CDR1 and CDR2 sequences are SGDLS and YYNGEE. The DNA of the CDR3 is TGTGCCAGCAGCGACCCCCGTGGGGTTGGAGGCTACACCTTC. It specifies CASSDPRGVGGYTF.

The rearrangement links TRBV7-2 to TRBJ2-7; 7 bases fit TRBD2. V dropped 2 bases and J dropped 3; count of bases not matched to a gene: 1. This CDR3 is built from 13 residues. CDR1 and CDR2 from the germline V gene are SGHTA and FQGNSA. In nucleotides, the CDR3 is TGTGCCAGCAGCTTAACTAGCGTCTACGAGCAGTACTTC. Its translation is CASSLTSVYEQYF.

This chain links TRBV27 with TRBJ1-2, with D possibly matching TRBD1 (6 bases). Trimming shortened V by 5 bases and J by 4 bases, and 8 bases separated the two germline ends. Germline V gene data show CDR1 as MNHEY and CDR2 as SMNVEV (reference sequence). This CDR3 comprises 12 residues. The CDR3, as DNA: TGTGCCAGCAGTGCGGACAGCTATGGCTACACCTTC. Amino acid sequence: CASSADSYGYTF.

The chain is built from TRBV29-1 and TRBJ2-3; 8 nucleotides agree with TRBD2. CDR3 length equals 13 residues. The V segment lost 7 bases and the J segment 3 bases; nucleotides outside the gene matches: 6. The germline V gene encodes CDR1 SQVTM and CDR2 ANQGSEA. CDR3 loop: CSGQPGGTDTQYF. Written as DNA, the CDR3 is TGCAGCGGCCAGCCGGGAGGGACAGATACGCAGTATTTT.

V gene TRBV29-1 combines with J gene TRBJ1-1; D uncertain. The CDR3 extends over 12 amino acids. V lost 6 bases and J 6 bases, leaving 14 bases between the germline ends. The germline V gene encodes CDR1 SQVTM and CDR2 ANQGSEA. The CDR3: CSVGLLDPEAFF. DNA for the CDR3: TGCAGCGTCGGGCTTCTCGACCCTGAAGCTTTCTTT.

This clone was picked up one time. CDR3 in DNA: TGCGCCAGCAGCCAAGAAGCAGGAGCGAACACCGGGGAGCTGTTTTTT. Translation gives CASSQEAGANTGELFF. The chain uses TRBV4-1 and TRBJ2-2; D is unresolved. Between the trimmed V and J ends, which lost 0 bases and 0 bases, there was a span of 8 bases. Germline-derived CDR1 and CDR2 are MGHRA and YSYEKL. The CDR3 spans 16 residues.

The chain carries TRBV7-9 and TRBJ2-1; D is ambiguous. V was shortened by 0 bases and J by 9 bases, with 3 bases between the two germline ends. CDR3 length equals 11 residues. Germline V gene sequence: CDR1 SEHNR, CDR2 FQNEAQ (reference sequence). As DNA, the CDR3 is TGTGCCAGCAGCTTAGCCGTTGAGCAGTTCTTC. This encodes CASSLAVEQFF.